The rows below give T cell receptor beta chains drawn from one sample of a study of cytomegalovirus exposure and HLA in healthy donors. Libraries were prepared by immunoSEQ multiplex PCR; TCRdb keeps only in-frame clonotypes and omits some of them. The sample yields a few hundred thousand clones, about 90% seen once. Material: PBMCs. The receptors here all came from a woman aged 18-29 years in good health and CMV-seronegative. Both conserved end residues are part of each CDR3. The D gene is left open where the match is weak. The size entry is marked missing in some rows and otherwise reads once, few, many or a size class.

cdr3_nt: TGTGCCAGCAGTCTTAGCGGGAGGTACGAGCAGTACTTC
cdr3_aa: CASSLSGRYEQYF
d_call: TRBD2
clone_size: NA
j_call: TRBJ2-7
v_call: TRBV27

cdr3_nt: TGTGCCAGCAGCCGCAGGGTTCTCAACTATGGCTACACCTTC
cdr3_aa: CASSRRVLNYGYTF
d_call: NA
clone_size: NA
j_call: TRBJ1-2
v_call: TRBV7-2

cdr3_nt: TGTGCCAGTAGTACCTCTAGCGGGGTCTACAATGAGCAGTTCTTC
cdr3_aa: CASSTSSGVYNEQFF
d_call: TRBD2
clone_size: NA
j_call: TRBJ2-1
v_call: TRBV19

cdr3_nt: TGTGCCAGCAGCTTAGGAAACAGGTTAGACACTGAAGCTTTCTTT
cdr3_aa: CASSLGNRLDTEAFF
d_call: NA
clone_size: NA
j_call: TRBJ1-1
v_call: TRBV7-9

cdr3_nt: TGTGCCAGCAGCTTAGTGGACAGGTCGAAACAAGAGACCCAGTACTTC
cdr3_aa: CASSLVDRSKQETQYF
d_call: TRBD1
clone_size: NA
j_call: TRBJ2-5
v_call: TRBV7-8

cdr3_nt: TGCGCCAGCAGCCCATGGACTAGCGGTTCCACAGATACGCAGTATTTT
cdr3_aa: CASSPWTSGSTDTQYF
d_call: TRBD2
clone_size: NA
j_call: TRBJ2-3
v_call: TRBV5-1

cdr3_nt: TGTGCCAGCAGTCCCTCGGGTGTGTCCACCGGGGAGCTGTTTTTT
cdr3_aa: CASSPSGVSTGELFF
d_call: NA
clone_size: NA
j_call: TRBJ2-2
v_call: TRBV28

cdr3_nt: TGTGCCAGCAGTGCAACAGGGATTGGGTACACCTTC
cdr3_aa: CASSATGIGYTF
d_call: NA
clone_size: NA
j_call: TRBJ1-2
v_call: TRBV25-1

cdr3_nt: TGCGCCAGCAGCTTGGGTGTTGGGACAGGGGGCTTGGCCAAAAACATTCAGTACTTC
cdr3_aa: CASSLGVGTGGLAKNIQYF
d_call: TRBD1
clone_size: NA
j_call: TRBJ2-4
v_call: TRBV5-1

cdr3_nt: TGCAGCGTTGACGGGGGACCGTGGGAGACCCAGTACTTC
cdr3_aa: CSVDGGPWETQYF
d_call: NA
clone_size: NA
j_call: TRBJ2-5
v_call: TRBV29-1

cdr3_nt: TGTGCCAGCAGCAAGGGGACAGGGGGCTGTGGCTACACCTTC
cdr3_aa: CASSKGTGGCGYTF
d_call: NA
clone_size: NA
j_call: TRBJ1-2
v_call: TRBV21-1

cdr3_nt: TGCGCCAGCAGCTTGGACCAGGATGAAAAACTGTTTTTT
cdr3_aa: CASSLDQDEKLFF
d_call: NA
clone_size: NA
j_call: TRBJ1-4
v_call: TRBV5-1

cdr3_nt: TGTGCCAGCAGTCCAATGGACAGTACTAATGAAAAACTGTTTTTT
cdr3_aa: CASSPMDSTNEKLFF
d_call: NA
clone_size: NA
j_call: TRBJ1-4
v_call: TRBV2

cdr3_nt: TGCGCCAGCAGCTTGTATCAGGCGGGGAGCACTGAAGCTTTCTTT
cdr3_aa: CASSLYQAGSTEAFF
d_call: NA
clone_size: NA
j_call: TRBJ1-1
v_call: TRBV5-1

cdr3_nt: TGTGCCAGCAGTTCCTCCCAGCGGAGCGTTATGGAGGCCTGCGAGCAGTACTTC
cdr3_aa: CASSSSQRSVMEACEQYF
d_call: NA
clone_size: NA
j_call: TRBJ2-7
v_call: TRBV28

cdr3_nt: TGTGCCAGCAGCTATCAGTGGAGTGAGCAGTTCTTC
cdr3_aa: CASSYQWSEQFF
d_call: NA
clone_size: NA
j_call: TRBJ2-1
v_call: TRBV6-1

cdr3_nt: TGCAGCGTTGGGGCAGGGCTGATGAACACTGAAGCTTTCTTT
cdr3_aa: CSVGAGLMNTEAFF
d_call: NA
clone_size: NA
j_call: TRBJ1-1
v_call: TRBV29-1

cdr3_nt: TGTGCCTGGAGTGTAATTCGAGGTGGGAGCACAGATACGCAGTATTTT
cdr3_aa: CAWSVIRGGSTDTQYF
d_call: NA
clone_size: NA
j_call: TRBJ2-3
v_call: TRBV30

cdr3_nt: TGTGCCAGCAGCATCGGGACACTATATGGCTACACCTTC
cdr3_aa: CASSIGTLYGYTF
d_call: NA
clone_size: NA
j_call: TRBJ1-2
v_call: TRBV27

cdr3_nt: TGTGCCAGCAGTGAAAATCGGCAGAGGGTTGTGTATGGCTACACCTTC
cdr3_aa: CASSENRQRVVYGYTF
d_call: NA
clone_size: NA
j_call: TRBJ1-2
v_call: TRBV2

cdr3_nt: TGTGCCAGCAAAAGGCGGGATGAAAAACTGTTTTTT
cdr3_aa: CASKRRDEKLFF
d_call: NA
clone_size: NA
j_call: TRBJ1-4
v_call: TRBV2

cdr3_nt: TGTGCCAGCAGTTCCAAAACGAGGGCGCCCTACGAGCAGTACTTC
cdr3_aa: CASSSKTRAPYEQYF
d_call: NA
clone_size: NA
j_call: TRBJ2-7
v_call: TRBV27

cdr3_nt: TGTGCCAGCAGCTTAGGGGGGACTCGGACAGATACGCAGTATTTT
cdr3_aa: CASSLGGTRTDTQYF
d_call: NA
clone_size: NA
j_call: TRBJ2-3
v_call: TRBV7-2

cdr3_nt: TGTGCCAGCAGTCTCGGGGTAGGGAACACTGAAGCTTTCTTT
cdr3_aa: CASSLGVGNTEAFF
d_call: NA
clone_size: NA
j_call: TRBJ1-1
v_call: TRBV6-5

cdr3_nt: TGTGCCAGCAGCCCTCAGGAGCGGGAGAACACCGGGGAGCTGTTTTTT
cdr3_aa: CASSPQERENTGELFF
d_call: TRBD2
clone_size: NA
j_call: TRBJ2-2
v_call: TRBV6-6

cdr3_nt: TGTGCCAGCGAGAGGGAGCGCAGGCTTAGCTCTGGAAACACCATATATTTT
cdr3_aa: CASERERRLSSGNTIYF
d_call: NA
clone_size: once
j_call: TRBJ1-3
v_call: TRBV2

cdr3_nt: TGTGCCAGCAGCCTTAGAGATCTTAGGGGGCGGGAGGCAGATACGCAGTATTTT
cdr3_aa: CASSLRDLRGREADTQYF
d_call: NA
clone_size: NA
j_call: TRBJ2-3
v_call: TRBV7-6

cdr3_nt: TGTGCCAGCAGCTTGGCAGGGAACGGTATGCAGACTGAAGCTTTCTTT
cdr3_aa: CASSLAGNGMQTEAFF
d_call: NA
clone_size: NA
j_call: TRBJ1-1
v_call: TRBV7-9

cdr3_nt: TGTGCCAGCAGCTTCTTGGGGCTCTCTGGAAACACCATATATTTT
cdr3_aa: CASSFLGLSGNTIYF
d_call: NA
clone_size: once
j_call: TRBJ1-3
v_call: TRBV5-6

cdr3_nt: TGTGCCAGCAGCTTCGCCCGGGGACTAGATATCTACGAGCAGTACTTC
cdr3_aa: CASSFARGLDIYEQYF
d_call: TRBD2
clone_size: NA
j_call: TRBJ2-7
v_call: TRBV5-4

cdr3_nt: TGTGCCAGCAGTGAAAGGGGCAGCCAGAACACTGAAGCTTTCTTT
cdr3_aa: CASSERGSQNTEAFF
d_call: NA
clone_size: NA
j_call: TRBJ1-1
v_call: TRBV2

cdr3_nt: TGTGCCAGCAGTTTTCAGGGCCTCTCCTACGAGCAGTACTTC
cdr3_aa: CASSFQGLSYEQYF
d_call: NA
clone_size: NA
j_call: TRBJ2-7
v_call: TRBV27

cdr3_nt: TGCGCCAGCAGCTTCAGGAACATGGACACCGGGGAGCTGTTTTTT
cdr3_aa: CASSFRNMDTGELFF
d_call: NA
clone_size: NA
j_call: TRBJ2-2
v_call: TRBV5-1

cdr3_nt: TGTGCTAGCAGCTATAGCGGGTTCAATGAGCAGTTCTTC
cdr3_aa: CASSYSGFNEQFF
d_call: TRBD2
clone_size: NA
j_call: TRBJ2-1
v_call: TRBV7-7

cdr3_nt: TGTGCCAGCAGCCCCAGTTACAATGAGCAGTTCTTC
cdr3_aa: CASSPSYNEQFF
d_call: NA
clone_size: NA
j_call: TRBJ2-1
v_call: TRBV9

cdr3_nt: TGTGCCAGCAGTCTTGGCGGGGGCGAGCAGTACTTC
cdr3_aa: CASSLGGGEQYF
d_call: TRBD2
clone_size: NA
j_call: TRBJ2-7
v_call: TRBV28

cdr3_nt: TGTGCCAGCAGCTTACTAGCGGGAGGATACGAGCAGTACTTC
cdr3_aa: CASSLLAGGYEQYF
d_call: TRBD2
clone_size: NA
j_call: TRBJ2-7
v_call: TRBV11-2

cdr3_nt: TGCGCCAGCAGCCAGGACTATAGGGGCCTCGTCAATGAGCAGTTCTTC
cdr3_aa: CASSQDYRGLVNEQFF
d_call: NA
clone_size: NA
j_call: TRBJ2-1
v_call: TRBV4-1

cdr3_nt: TGCGCCAGCAGGGGGGGGGAGAAAGAGCAGTTCTTC
cdr3_aa: CASRGGEKEQFF
d_call: TRBD2
clone_size: once
j_call: TRBJ2-1
v_call: TRBV5-1

cdr3_nt: TGTGCCATCAGGATACCACCAGGGGACAGGAACACCGGGGAGCTGTTTTTT
cdr3_aa: CAIRIPPGDRNTGELFF
d_call: TRBD1
clone_size: NA
j_call: TRBJ2-2
v_call: TRBV10-3

cdr3_nt: TGTGCCAGCAGCGGTAACACGGGAGTTACGGGGGCCAACGTCCTGACTTTC
cdr3_aa: CASSGNTGVTGANVLTF
d_call: NA
clone_size: NA
j_call: TRBJ2-6
v_call: TRBV7-8